This record concerns one TCR beta chain sequence. Its antigen is not known. The data stem from a study of T-cell reconstitution after alpha-beta-depleted transplantation in children. Study outcomes and limitations: About two months after transplant, alpha-beta T cells reportedly came from several hundred expanded graft clones.

Germline CDR1 is MGHRA and CDR2 is YSYEKL. V gave up 4 bases and J gave up 5 bases, with 15 bases separating them. The CDR3 extends over 14 amino acids. Preparation of the TCRbeta library involved a method that used unique molecular identifiers. MiXCR, applied by TCRdb to the PCR reads, yields one record per CDR3 protein. The sample gives 800,000 to 1,000,000 distinct CDR3 sequences, about 29% of which show up once; roughly 28% is in the top ten. The rearrangement uses TRBV4-1 and TRBJ2-7; D ambiguous. The clonotype was recovered from a boy younger than two who had a stem cell transplant for SCID, so the T cells may come from the graft donor. The starting material was PBMCs, mostly from graft donor cells, obtained 360 days after TCRalphabeta/CD19-depleted stem cell transplant. The CDR3 loop is CASSRPQAPNEQYF. The CDR3 DNA reads TGCGCCAGCAGCCGACCCCAGGCCCCCAACGAGCAGTACTTC.